Below, 23 T cell receptor beta chains from the same sample are listed, as sequenced in a study of blood T cell repertoires in COVID-19. Data came from immunoSEQ multiplex PCR; TCRdb stores just in-frame clones and leaves some out. The table has about 280,000 clones, about 90% seen once. Specimen: peripheral blood. These receptors were taken from a woman in her forties or fifties who had recovered from COVID-19.

This chain connects TRBV18 to TRBJ2-7; 8 bases are a match to TRBD1. Germline V gene sequence: CDR1 KGHSH, CDR2 LQKENI. The length of the CDR3 is 14 residues. The junction had 6 bases not matched to a gene; V was cut back by 3 bases and J by 5 bases. The CDR3 reads CASSPLTGADEQYF. The CDR3 region has the DNA TGTGCCAGCTCACCTTTGACAGGGGCCGACGAGCAGTACTTC.

The count of this clone is one. The chain combines TRBV19 with TRBJ1-5; 7 nucleotides align to TRBD1. CDR3 length: 16 amino acids. Germline CDR1 is LNHDA and CDR2 is SQIVND (reference sequence). J lost 5 bases, V lost 5 bases, and 12 bases had no gene match. CDR3 DNA: TGTGCCAGTAGTGGGAAGCCCGGGACAGTTGATCAGCCCCAGCATTTT. Translating gives CASSGKPGTVDQPQHF.

This clone appeared once. The chain is built from TRBV18 and TRBJ2-1, with D possibly being TRBD1 (6 bases). The CDR3 has 16 amino acids. Trimming pared 3 bases from V and 0 bases from J, leaving 12 bases between. Germline CDR1 reads KGHSH; CDR2 reads LQKENI. The chain's CDR3 is CASSPGDTSSYNEQFF. The CDR3 coding sequence is TGTGCCAGCTCACCGGGGGACACCAGCTCCTACAATGAGCAGTTCTTC.

This chain connects TRBV2 to TRBJ2-7; 11 bases are shared with TRBD1. There are 16 residues in the CDR3. Trimming removed 3 bases from V and 6 bases from J; junction bases left unmatched: 10. Germline CDR1 is SNHLY and CDR2 is FYNNEI. CDR3 sequence (DNA): TGTGCCAGCAGTGATAGGGGACAGGGGGGTTTACGCGAGCAGTACTTC. Amino acid sequence: CASSDRGQGGLREQYF. The entire variable domain, with the rest obtained from reference TRBV2 and TRBJ2-7, is as follows: EPEVTQTPSHQVTQMGQEVILRCVPISNHLYFYWYRQILGQKVEFLVSFYNNEISEKSEIFDDQFSVERPDGSNFTLKIRSTKLEDSAMYFCASSDRGQGGLREQYFGPGTRLTVT.

The rearrangement joins TRBV4-2 to TRBJ2-3; 8 nucleotides agree with TRBD2. The CDR3 spans 15 residues. In germline, CDR1 is LGHNA, CDR2 YNFKEQ. V lost 1 base, J lost 3 bases, and 3 bases stayed unmatched. The CDR3 loop reads CASSQAGGPTDTQYF. Here the CDR3 DNA reads TGTGCCAGCAGCCAAGCGGGAGGGCCGACAGATACGCAGTATTTT.

In its sample, this clone was seen once. This chain links TRBV28 with TRBJ1-5, with TRBD1 as a possible D gene (6 bases). V was trimmed by 3 bases and J by 2 bases, leaving 8 bases between them. This CDR3 is 14 amino acids long. Germline V gives CDR1 MDHEN, CDR2 SYDVKM. CDR3 sequence reads: CASSFAGGNQPQHF. The CDR3 DNA is TGTGCCAGCAGTTTCGCAGGGGGCAATCAGCCCCAGCATTTT.

The chain carries TRBV5-4 and TRBJ2-5; D is undetermined. CDR3 size: 14 residues. Germline V CDR1 and CDR2: SGHNT, YYREEE (reference sequence). V dropped 4 bases and J dropped 2 bases, with 12 bases sitting between them. CDR3 region: CASSRPAEQETQYF. CDR3 bases: TGTGCCAGCAGCCGCCCGGCGGAGCAAGAGACCCAGTACTTC.

The chain links TRBV6-5 to TRBJ1-5, with TRBD1 identical over 8 bases. From germline, CDR1 is MNHEY and CDR2 SVGAGI. The CDR3 runs to 14 residues. The trim removed 6 bases at V and 5 bases at J, leaving 6 bases unmatched. The CDR3 bases are TGTGCCAGCAGAAGTGAACAGGGGGATCAGCCCCAGCATTTT. The encoded protein is CASRSEQGDQPQHF.

The chain recombines TRBV7-9 with TRBJ2-7; D possibly corresponds to TRBD1 (7 bases). The CDR3 runs 15 residues. V was pared by 1 base and J by 5 bases, with 15 bases between. Germline V gene sequence: CDR1 SEHNR, CDR2 FQNEAQ (reference sequence). In DNA form, the CDR3 reads TGTGCCAGCAGCTTAGTGGAGGGGGCGCAAAACGAGCAGTACTTC. It encodes CASSLVEGAQNEQYF.

The rearrangement uses TRBV5-1 and TRBJ1-4, with 7 bases identical to TRBD1. The CDR3 sequence is 14 residues long. The ends lost 4 bases at V and 3 bases at J; junction bases unmatched: 3. CDR1 SGHRS and CDR2 YFSETQ come from the germline V gene. As DNA, the CDR3 is TGCGCCAGCAGCCTACAGGGGCCTAATGAAAAACTGTTTTTT. Its protein product is CASSLQGPNEKLFF.

The chain's CDR3 is CASSNPDRFNEKLFF. DNA for the CDR3: TGTGCCAGTAGTAACCCGGACAGATTTAATGAAAAACTGTTTTTT. The chain recombines TRBV19 with TRBJ1-4; D possibly corresponds to TRBD1 (6 bases). Germline-derived CDR1 and CDR2 are LNHDA and SQIVND (reference sequence). CDR3 size: 15 residues. V gave up 4 bases and J gave up 4 bases, with 13 bases separating them.

This clone appeared a few times. V is TRBV29-1 and J is TRBJ2-5; 7 nucleotides agree with TRBD2. CDR3 size: 18 residues. CDR1 SQVTM and CDR2 ANQGSEA come from the germline V gene. V lost 0 bases to trimming and J lost 0 bases; unmatched junction nucleotides: 13. CDR3 sequence: CSVEDWWIASGDQETQYF. In DNA, the CDR3 is TGCAGCGTTGAAGATTGGTGGATTGCTAGCGGAGACCAAGAGACCCAGTACTTC.

The chain has TRBV5-1 and TRBJ2-3, with 7 nucleotides matching TRBD1. Germline V gene lookup returns CDR1 SGHRS and CDR2 YFSETQ. V was pared by 4 bases and J by 0 bases, with 2 bases of the junction left unmatched. CDR3 length: 14 residues. The CDR3 here is CASSQTGSTDTQYF. The CDR3 DNA is TGCGCCAGCAGCCAGACAGGGAGCACAGATACGCAGTATTTT.

V usage is TRBV27 and J usage is TRBJ1-1, with D maybe TRBD1 (6 bases). The V gene's germline CDR1 is MNHEY and CDR2 SMNVEV (reference sequence). Trimming took off 3 bases at V and 0 bases at J, with 11 bases between the two ends. This CDR3 has 15 residues. In nucleotides, the CDR3 is TGTGCCAGCAGTTTCGCAGGGGTGTTGAACACTGAAGCTTTCTTT. This gives the protein CASSFAGVLNTEAFF.

The rearrangement uses TRBV27 and TRBJ1-6; 9 nucleotides agree with TRBD1. Germline trimming cut 4 bases from V and 6 bases from J; bases unmatched to any gene: 4. Germline CDR1 MNHEY, CDR2 SMNVEV (reference sequence). The length of the CDR3 is 15 residues. The CDR3 DNA reads as TGTGCCAGCAGTTCCTGGGACAGGGCTAATTCACCCCTCCACTTT. Its protein is CASSSWDRANSPLHF.

The V gene is TRBV4-2, the J gene TRBJ1-6; 7 nucleotides match TRBD1. Germline CDR1 reads LGHNA; CDR2 reads YNFKEQ. This CDR3 is 18 amino acids long. J was trimmed by 9 bases and V by 1 base; bases with no gene match: 15. CDR3 residues: CASSQGSTVAGGGSPLHF. In nucleotides, the CDR3 is TGTGCCAGCAGCCAAGGGTCCACCGTGGCAGGGGGAGGTTCACCCCTCCACTTT.

The chain uses TRBV21-1 and TRBJ1-1; TRBD1 reflects the table's D call only, with no check against the DNA. TRBV21-1 represents a pseudogene. The CDR3 runs 18 residues. CDR3 DNA: TGTGCCAGCCCATCCTTACAGGGGGCCCGGGGTGTATGCACTGAAGCTTTCTTT. It specifies CASPSLQGARGVCTEAFF.

V is TRBV4-2 and J is TRBJ1-2; TRBD1 matches 11 bases. Losses at the gene ends were 1 base for V and 8 bases for J; bases not matched to a gene: 3. Per the germline V gene, CDR1 is LGHNA and CDR2 is YNFKEQ. The CDR3 loop spans 14 amino acids. The CDR3, as DNA: TGTGCCAGCAGCCAAGCCGGGACAGGGGGAGGCTACACCTTC. Residues: CASSQAGTGGGYTF.

This chain joins TRBV7-2 and TRBJ1-3, with a tentative D call TRBD1 (5 bases). The germline CDR1 and CDR2 sequences are SGHTA and FQGNSA. The CDR3 contains 16 residues. Trimming pared 1 base from V and 0 bases from J, leaving 10 bases between. CDR3 in DNA: TGTGCCAGCAGCTTAGGCGGGACGGGCTCTGGAAACACCATATATTTT. Residues: CASSLGGTGSGNTIYF.

The chain recombines TRBV12-3 or TRBV12-4 with TRBJ1-5, with TRBD1 as a possible D gene (6 bases). CDR3 length: 13 residues. Trimming stripped 8 bases from V and 4 bases from J, with 12 bases between. CDR3 in DNA: TGTGCCAGCGTACAGGGAGTGAATCAGCCCCAGCATTTT. Protein: CASVQGVNQPQHF.

V is TRBV6-2 or TRBV6-3 and J is TRBJ1-6; D may be TRBD1 (5 bases). V shed 4 bases and J shed 6 bases, with 7 bases lying between them. From germline, CDR1 is MNHEY and CDR2 SVGEGT. This CDR3 spans 13 amino acids. The CDR3 is CASSSQGNSPLHF. In DNA, the CDR3 is TGTGCCAGCAGTTCGCAGGGTAATTCACCCCTCCACTTT.

The J gene is TRBJ2-3, the V gene TRBV11-2; TRBD1 aligns across 7 bases. Germline assignment: CDR1 SGHAT and CDR2 FQNNGV. This CDR3 contains 17 residues. V gave up 4 bases and J gave up 1 base; unmatched junction bases: 11. In DNA, the CDR3 is TGTGCCAGCAGCTCCGCTATAGGGGGCAGGGGCACAGATACGCAGTATTTT. Translated: CASSSAIGGRGTDTQYF.

The chain combines TRBV7-9 with TRBJ2-2; D not resolved. Trimming left V 2 bases short and J 4 bases short, with 8 bases between. This CDR3 comprises 14 residues. CDR1 and CDR2 (germline): SEHNR, FQNEAQ (reference sequence). CDR3 sequence: CASSLNEVTGELFF. CDR3 in DNA: TGTGCCAGCAGCTTAAATGAGGTCACCGGGGAGCTGTTTTTT.